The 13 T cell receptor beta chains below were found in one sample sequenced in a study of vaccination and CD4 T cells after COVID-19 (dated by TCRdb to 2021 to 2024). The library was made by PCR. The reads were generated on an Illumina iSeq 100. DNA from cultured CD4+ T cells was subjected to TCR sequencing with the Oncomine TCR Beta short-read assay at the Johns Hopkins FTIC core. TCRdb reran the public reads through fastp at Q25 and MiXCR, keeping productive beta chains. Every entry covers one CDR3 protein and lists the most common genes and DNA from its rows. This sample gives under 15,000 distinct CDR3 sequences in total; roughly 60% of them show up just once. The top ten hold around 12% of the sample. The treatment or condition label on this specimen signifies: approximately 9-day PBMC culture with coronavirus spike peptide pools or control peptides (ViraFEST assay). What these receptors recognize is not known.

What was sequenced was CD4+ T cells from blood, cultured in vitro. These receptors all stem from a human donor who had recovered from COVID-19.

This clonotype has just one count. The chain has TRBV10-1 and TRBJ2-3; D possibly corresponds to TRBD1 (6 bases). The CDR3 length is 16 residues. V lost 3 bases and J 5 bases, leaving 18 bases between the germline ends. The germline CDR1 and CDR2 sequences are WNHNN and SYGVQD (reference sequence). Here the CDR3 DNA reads TGCGCCAGCAGTGACTCAACAGGGCCCGCGGGAGATACGCAGTATTTT. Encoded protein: CASSDSTGPAGDTQYF.

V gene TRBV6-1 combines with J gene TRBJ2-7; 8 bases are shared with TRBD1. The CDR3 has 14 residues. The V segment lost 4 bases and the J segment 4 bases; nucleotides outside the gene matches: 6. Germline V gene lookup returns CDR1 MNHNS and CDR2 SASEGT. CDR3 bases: TGTGCCAGCAGTGTGGACAGGGTGGGTTACGAGCAGTACTTC. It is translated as CASSVDRVGYEQYF.

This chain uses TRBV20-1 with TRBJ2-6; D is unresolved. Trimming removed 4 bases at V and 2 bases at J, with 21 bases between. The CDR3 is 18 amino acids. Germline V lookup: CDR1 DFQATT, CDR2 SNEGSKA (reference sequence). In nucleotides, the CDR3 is TGCAGTGCTAAGACCGGGTCCTACGGCCCCGCTGGGGCCAACGTCCTGACTTTC. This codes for CSAKTGSYGPAGANVLTF.

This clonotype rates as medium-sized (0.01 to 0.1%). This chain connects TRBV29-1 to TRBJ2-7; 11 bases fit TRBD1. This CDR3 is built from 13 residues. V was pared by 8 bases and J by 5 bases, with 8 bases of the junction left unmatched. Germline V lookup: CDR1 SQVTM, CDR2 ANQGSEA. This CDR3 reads CSTRRTGGDEQYF. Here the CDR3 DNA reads TGCAGCACCAGACGGACAGGGGGCGACGAGCAGTACTTC.

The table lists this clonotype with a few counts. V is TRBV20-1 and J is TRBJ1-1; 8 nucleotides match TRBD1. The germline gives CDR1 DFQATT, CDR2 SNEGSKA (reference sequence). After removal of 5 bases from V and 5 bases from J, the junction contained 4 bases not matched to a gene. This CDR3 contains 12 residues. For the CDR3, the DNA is TGCAGTGCTGGGACAGGCGGAACTGAAGCTTTCTTT. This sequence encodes CSAGTGGTEAFF.

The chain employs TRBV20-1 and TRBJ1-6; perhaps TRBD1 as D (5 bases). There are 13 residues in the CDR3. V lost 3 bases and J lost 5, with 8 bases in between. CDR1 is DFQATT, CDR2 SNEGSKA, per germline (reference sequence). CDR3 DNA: TGCAGTGCTAGGACAGACGATAATTCACCCCTCCACTTT. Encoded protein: CSARTDDNSPLHF.

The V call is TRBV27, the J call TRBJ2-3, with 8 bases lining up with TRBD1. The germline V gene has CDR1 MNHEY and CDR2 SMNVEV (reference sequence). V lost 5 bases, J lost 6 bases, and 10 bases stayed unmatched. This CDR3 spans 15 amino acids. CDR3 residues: CASSPGQGRRDTQYF. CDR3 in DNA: TGTGCCAGCAGTCCCGGACAGGGTAGGAGGGATACGCAGTATTTT.

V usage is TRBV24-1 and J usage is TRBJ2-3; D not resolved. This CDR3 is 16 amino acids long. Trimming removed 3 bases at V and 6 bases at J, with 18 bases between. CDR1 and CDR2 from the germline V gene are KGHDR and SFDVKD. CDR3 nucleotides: TGTGCCACCAGTGATAGGAGCAGCCTACTCAGGGATACGCAGTATTTT. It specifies CATSDRSSLLRDTQYF.

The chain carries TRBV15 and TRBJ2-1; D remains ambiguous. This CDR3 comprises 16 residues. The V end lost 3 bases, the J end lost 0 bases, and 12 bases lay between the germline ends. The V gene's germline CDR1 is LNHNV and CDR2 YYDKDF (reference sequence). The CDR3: CATSREGPSSYNEQFF. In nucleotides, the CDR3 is TGTGCCACCAGCAGGGAAGGACCCTCCTCCTACAATGAGCAGTTCTTC.

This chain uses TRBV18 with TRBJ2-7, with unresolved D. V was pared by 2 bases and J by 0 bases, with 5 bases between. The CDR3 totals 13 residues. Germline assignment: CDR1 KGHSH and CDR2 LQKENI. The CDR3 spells CASSPASSYEQYF. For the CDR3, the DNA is TGTGCCAGCTCACCAGCGAGCTCCTACGAGCAGTACTTC. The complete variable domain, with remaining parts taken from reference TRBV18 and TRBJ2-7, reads NAGVMQNPRHLVRRRGQEARLRCSPMKGHSHVYWYRQLPEEGLKFMVYLQKENIIDESGMPKERFSAEFPKEGPSILRIQQVVRGDSAAYFCASSPASSYEQYFGPGTRLTVT.

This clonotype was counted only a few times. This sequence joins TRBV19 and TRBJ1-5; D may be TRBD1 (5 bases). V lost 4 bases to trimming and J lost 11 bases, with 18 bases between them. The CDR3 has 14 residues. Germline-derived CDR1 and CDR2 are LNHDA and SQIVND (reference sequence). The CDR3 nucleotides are TGTGCCAGTAGTACTCGGAGGGGCCTTCTGACCCAGCATTTT. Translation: CASSTRRGLLTQHF.

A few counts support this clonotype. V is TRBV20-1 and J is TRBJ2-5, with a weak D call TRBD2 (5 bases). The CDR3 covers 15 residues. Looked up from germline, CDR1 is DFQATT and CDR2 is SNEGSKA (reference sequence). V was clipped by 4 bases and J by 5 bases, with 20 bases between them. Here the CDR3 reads CSATRRAGSGETQYF. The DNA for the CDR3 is TGCAGTGCTACTCGGCGGGCCGGGTCGGGGGAGACCCAGTACTTC.

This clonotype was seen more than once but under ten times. The DNA for the CDR3 is TGCAGTGCGGACCCTAGGACTAGCGGGAACTACAATGAGCAGTTCTTC. This translates into CSADPRTSGNYNEQFF. This chain links TRBV20-1 with TRBJ2-1; 12 nucleotides align to TRBD2. V lost 6 bases to trimming and J lost 3 bases; unmatched junction nucleotides: 9. The germline V gene has CDR1 DFQATT and CDR2 SNEGSKA (reference sequence). This CDR3 is built from 16 residues.